Reported below is one TCR beta chain. These data originate in a study of blood T cell repertoires in COVID-19. Some clones are missing from TCRdb's copy, which holds only in-frame ones; the method was immunoSEQ multiplex PCR. Altogether roughly 69,000 clones are present, around 73% being singletons, with the ten largest covering 12% to 15%. CDR3 length: 16 amino acids. Germline CDR1 and CDR2: SEHNR and FQNEAQ (reference sequence). The J segment lost 3 bases and the V segment lost 6 bases, leaving 10 bases of the junction unmatched. The V and J genes are TRBV7-9 and TRBJ1-2, with TRBD1 identical over 10 bases. Material: peripheral blood. The sequence was collected from a man between 60 and 75 years old with COVID-19, enrolled during active disease. The CDR3 sequence is CASRGPGTGEYYGYTF. Here the CDR3 DNA reads TGTGCCAGCAGAGGACCCGGGACAGGGGAGTACTATGGCTACACCTTC.